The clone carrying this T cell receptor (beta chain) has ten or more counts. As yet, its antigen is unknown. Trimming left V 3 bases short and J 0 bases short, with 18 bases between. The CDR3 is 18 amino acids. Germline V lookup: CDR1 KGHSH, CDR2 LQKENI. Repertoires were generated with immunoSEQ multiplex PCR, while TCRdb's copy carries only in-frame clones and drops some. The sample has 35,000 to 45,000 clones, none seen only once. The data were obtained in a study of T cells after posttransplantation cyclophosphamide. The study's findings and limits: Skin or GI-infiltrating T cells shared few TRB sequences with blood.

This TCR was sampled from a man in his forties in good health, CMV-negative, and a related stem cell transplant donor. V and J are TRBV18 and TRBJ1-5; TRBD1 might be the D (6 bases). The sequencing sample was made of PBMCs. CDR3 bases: TGTGCCAGCTCACCGACAGGTCTTGGGGGCTATAGCAATCAGCCCCAGCATTTT. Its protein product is CASSPTGLGGYSNQPQHF.